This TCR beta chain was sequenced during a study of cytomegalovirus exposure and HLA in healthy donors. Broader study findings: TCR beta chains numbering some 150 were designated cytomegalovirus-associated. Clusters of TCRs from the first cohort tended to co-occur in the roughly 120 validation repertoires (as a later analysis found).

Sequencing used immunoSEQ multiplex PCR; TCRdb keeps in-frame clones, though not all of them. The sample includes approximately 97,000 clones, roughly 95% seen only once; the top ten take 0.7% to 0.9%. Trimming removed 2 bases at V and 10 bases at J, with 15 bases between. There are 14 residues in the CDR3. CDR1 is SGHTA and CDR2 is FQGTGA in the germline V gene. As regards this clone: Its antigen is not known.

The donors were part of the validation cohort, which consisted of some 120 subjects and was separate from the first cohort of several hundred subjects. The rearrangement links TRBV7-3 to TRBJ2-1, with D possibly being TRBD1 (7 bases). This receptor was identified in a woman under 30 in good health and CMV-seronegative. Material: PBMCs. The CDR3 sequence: CASSLQGGQKEQFF. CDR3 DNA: TGTGCCAGCAGCTTACAGGGGGGCCAAAAAGAGCAGTTCTTC.